The 12 T cell receptor beta chains below come from one sample, sequenced in a study of cytomegalovirus exposure and HLA in healthy donors. PCR employed 60 Vbeta and 13 Jbeta primers. Sequencing used immunoSEQ multiplex PCR; TCRdb keeps in-frame clones, though not all of them. The sample carries under 200,000 clones, about 79% recorded once. Sequenced material: PBMCs. These receptors came from a man aged 50-60 years in good health and CMV-seropositive.

The gene calls are TRBV5-8 and TRBJ2-2; no definite D call. V was clipped by 7 bases and J by 0 bases, with 16 bases between them. CDR1 is SGHTS and CDR2 is YDEGEE in the germline V gene. The CDR3 covers 16 residues. The CDR3 bases are TGTGCCAGCCGTCAGACGACGACTCCGAACACCGGGGAGCTGTTTTTT. Protein product: CASRQTTTPNTGELFF.

The rearrangement joins TRBV4-1 to TRBJ2-7, with 9 bases fitting TRBD1. The J segment lost 3 bases and the V segment lost 0 bases, leaving 0 bases of the junction unmatched. In germline, CDR1 is MGHRA, CDR2 YSYEKL. This CDR3 has 14 amino acids. CDR3 DNA: TGCGCCAGCAGCCAAGAGGACAGGGGCTACGAGCAGTACTTC. Translation gives CASSQEDRGYEQYF.

This rearrangement joins TRBV19 to TRBJ1-6; a weak D match, TRBD1 (6 bases). The V gene's germline CDR1 is LNHDA and CDR2 SQIVND (reference sequence). The CDR3 covers 14 residues. Between the trimmed V and J ends, which lost 8 bases and 7 bases, there was a span of 15 bases. The DNA of the CDR3 is TGTGCCAGTCACCTCCTGGGGGCAAATTCACCCCTCCACTTT. This sequence encodes CASHLLGANSPLHF.

The chain employs TRBV5-1 and TRBJ2-2; tentatively, D is TRBD2 (5 bases). The CDR3 loop spans 14 amino acids. The V end was cut by 0 bases, the J end by 4 bases, with 7 bases between. Germline CDR1 is SGHRS and CDR2 is YFSETQ. The DNA of the CDR3 is TGCGCCAGCAGCTTGGAGGAGGTCACCGGGGAGCTGTTTTTT. Amino acid sequence: CASSLEEVTGELFF.

The chain couples TRBV28 to TRBJ1-1; D gene unclear. Between the trimmed V and J ends, which lost 6 bases and 3 bases, there was a span of 14 bases. Germline V gene data show CDR1 as MDHEN and CDR2 as SYDVKM. This CDR3 comprises 14 residues. As DNA, the CDR3 is TGTGCCAGCAGAATAGGAACGGAGGACACTGAAGCTTTCTTT. Its translation: CASRIGTEDTEAFF.

The chain couples TRBV21-1 to TRBJ2-7; the listed D gene, TRBD2, was not tested against the DNA. TRBV21-1 is a known pseudogene. This CDR3 region has 11 residues. The CDR3 here is CASSKLDEQYV. DNA for the CDR3: TGTGCCAGCAGCAAGCTAGACGAGCAGTACGTC.

The chain carries TRBV5-1 and TRBJ1-3; D is ambiguous. The germline V and J ends were trimmed by 0 bases and 0 bases, with 10 bases remaining between them. CDR3 length: 16 residues. The germline V gene has CDR1 SGHRS and CDR2 YFSETQ. The CDR3 region is CASSLDVGYSGNTIYF. Here the CDR3 DNA reads TGCGCCAGCAGCTTGGACGTCGGGTACTCTGGAAACACCATATATTTT.

The V gene is TRBV9, the J gene TRBJ1-5; D remains unclear. Germline loops: CDR1 SGDLS, CDR2 YYNGEE. V lost 2 bases and J 5 bases, leaving 8 bases between the germline ends. The CDR3 contains 13 residues. Here the CDR3 reads CASSVSGDQPQHF. Written as DNA, the CDR3 is TGTGCCAGCAGCGTGTCCGGAGATCAGCCCCAGCATTTT.

V and J are TRBV28 and TRBJ1-5; 8 bases are a match to TRBD1. The junction had 21 bases not matched to a gene; V was cut back by 6 bases and J by 8 bases. CDR1 is MDHEN and CDR2 is SYDVKM in the germline V gene. The CDR3 runs 18 residues. CDR3 loop: CASSRNRGQAMGREPQHF. The CDR3 DNA is TGTGCCAGCAGCCGAAACCGGGGACAGGCCATGGGTAGGGAGCCCCAGCATTTT.

This clone was seen a handful of times. The V call is TRBV5-6, the J call TRBJ1-6; D perhaps matches TRBD1 (5 bases). The CDR3 is made up of 14 amino acids. Germline V CDR1 and CDR2: SGHDT, YYEEEE. Trimming removed 4 bases at V and 8 bases at J, with 13 bases between. The CDR3 sequence: CASSGGKGYSPLHF. CDR3 in DNA: TGTGCCAGCAGCGGGGGGAAGGGTTATTCACCCCTCCACTTT.

The rearrangement uses TRBV5-4 and TRBJ2-3; TRBD2 matches 10 bases. The germline CDR1 and CDR2 sequences are SGHNT and YYREEE (reference sequence). This CDR3 has 18 residues. The ends lost 0 bases at V and 1 base at J; junction bases unmatched: 8. The CDR3 coding sequence is TGTGCCAGCAGCTTGGTACTAGTTACTAGCGGGGGCACAGATACGCAGTATTTT. Protein sequence: CASSLVLVTSGGTDTQYF.

The chain links TRBV28 to TRBJ2-3; TRBD2 matches at 10 bases. Germline V gives CDR1 MDHEN, CDR2 SYDVKM. The length of the CDR3 is 17 residues. The trim removed 3 bases at V and 0 bases at J, leaving 6 bases unmatched. CDR3 sequence: CASSFDRTSGSTDTQYF. DNA for the CDR3: TGTGCCAGCAGTTTTGACCGGACTAGCGGTAGCACAGATACGCAGTATTTT.